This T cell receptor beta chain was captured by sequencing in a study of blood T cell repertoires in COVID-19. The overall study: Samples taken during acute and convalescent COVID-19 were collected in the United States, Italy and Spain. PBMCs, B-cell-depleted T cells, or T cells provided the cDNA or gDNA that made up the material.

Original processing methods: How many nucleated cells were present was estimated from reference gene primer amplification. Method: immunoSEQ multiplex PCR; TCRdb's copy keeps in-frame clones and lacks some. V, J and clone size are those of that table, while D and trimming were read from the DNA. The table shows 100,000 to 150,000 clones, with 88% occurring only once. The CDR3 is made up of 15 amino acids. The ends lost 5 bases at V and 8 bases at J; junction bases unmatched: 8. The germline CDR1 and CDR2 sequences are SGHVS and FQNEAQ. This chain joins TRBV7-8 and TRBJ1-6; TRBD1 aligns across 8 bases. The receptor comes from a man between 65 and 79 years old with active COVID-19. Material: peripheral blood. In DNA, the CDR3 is TGTGCCAGCAGCATAGACAGGGGCGCTGATTCACCCCTCCACTTT. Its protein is CASSIDRGADSPLHF. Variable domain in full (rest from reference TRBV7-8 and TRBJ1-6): GAGVSQSPRYKVAKRGQDVALRCDPISGHVSLFWYQQALGQGPEFLTYFQNEAQLDKSGLPSDRFFAERPEGSVSTLKIQRTQQEDSAVYLCASSIDRGADSPLHFGNGTRLTVT.